This TCR beta chain was obtained from a study of CD8+CD57+ T cells in acquired aplastic anemia. Background on the study: Roughly 3 ug was the average amount of DNA from sorted CD4+ and CD8+ cells.

As regards this clonotype: Its antigen remains unknown.

Genomic DNA provided the template from which TCR beta VDJ and CDR3 profiles were obtained. TCRdb re-called the reads through MiXCR, storing one row per CDR3 protein. The repertoire has approximately 190,000 distinct CDR3 sequences, around half of them found once; the top ten carry about 8.8%. Selection for sequencing was limited to patients who had shown CD8+CD57+ cell expansion by flow cytometry. As a group, the patients uniformly had severe acquired aplastic anemia. Sampling of blood occurred while the patients had still received no therapy. CDR1 SGHDN and CDR2 FVKESK come from the germline V gene. J was trimmed by 2 bases and V by 0 bases; bases with no gene match: 6. The CDR3 covers 16 residues. The study, taken as a whole, reports: Patients and controls turned out to have roughly 29 CD8+ CDR3 sequences in common.

The V call is TRBV14, the J call TRBJ1-1; 7 positions agree with TRBD1. The TCR was taken from a human donor with aplastic anemia. Sequenced: sorted CD4+, CD8+, or CD8+CD57+ T cells (not recorded which) from PBMCs. The CDR3 sequence: CASSQELDRANTEAFF. The CDR3 nucleotides are TGTGCCAGCAGCCAAGAGTTAGACAGGGCTAACACTGAAGCTTTCTTT.